The rows below give T cell receptor beta chains drawn from one sample of a study of shared clonotypes between healthy human individuals. Assay: immunoSEQ multiplex PCR; the TCRdb copy retains only in-frame clones and omits some. Counted here are 600,000 or so clones, roughly 96% occurring once; the ten biggest clones make up 0.11%. Sequences were obtained from naive CD8+ T cells sorted from blood. All receptors come from a woman aged 25 to 39 in good health. Both conserved end residues are part of each CDR3. Each record gives: J gene, V gene, clone size, D gene, CDR3 protein, CDR3 DNA. D genes are given only for firm matches. Some rows have no size entry. The others give once, few or many, or a class for an expanded clone.

TRBJ1-2 TRBV14 . . CASSQGKHREDGNYGYTF TGTGCCAGCAGCCAAGGGAAGCACAGGGAGGATGGGAACTATGGCTACACCTTC
TRBJ2-5 TRBV6-1 . . CASSEIGLQETQYF TGTGCCAGCAGTGAAATCGGACTTCAAGAGACCCAGTACTTC
TRBJ2-1 TRBV6-6 . . CASQDGSYNEQFF TGTGCCAGCCAGGATGGCTCCTACAATGAGCAGTTCTTC
TRBJ2-7 TRBV5-4 once . CASSQDSVAVDTYEQYF TGTGCCAGCAGCCAAGATTCGGTGGCGGTAGACACCTACGAGCAGTACTTC
TRBJ2-2 TRBV4-1 . . CASSQAYNTGELFF TGCGCCAGCAGCCAAGCCTACAACACCGGGGAGCTGTTTTTT
TRBJ1-5 TRBV19 . . CASSITPYSNQPQHF TGTGCCAGTAGTATTACACCTTATAGCAATCAGCCCCAGCATTTT
TRBJ2-5 TRBV7-9 . . CASRLLGETQYF TGTGCCAGCAGGCTGCTGGGAGAGACCCAGTACTTC
TRBJ1-5 TRBV27 . . CASSLGYQPQHF TGTGCCAGCAGTTTAGGGTATCAGCCCCAGCATTTT
TRBJ2-1 TRBV2 . TRBD2 CASSRTSGLPDNEQFF TGTGCCAGCAGTCGGACTAGCGGACTTCCCGACAATGAGCAGTTCTTC
TRBJ2-7 TRBV11-2 . TRBD2 CASSQGLAYEQYF TGTGCCAGCAGCCAAGGACTAGCCTACGAGCAGTACTTC
TRBJ2-3 TRBV10-3 . TRBD2 CAIYGGVSTDTQYF TGTGCCATCTACGGGGGGGTTAGCACAGATACGCAGTATTTT
TRBJ2-1 TRBV25-1 . TRBD2 CASTGLGVHEQFF TGTGCCAGCACGGGACTAGGCGTTCATGAGCAGTTCTTC
TRBJ2-7 TRBV13 . . CASQPLPGSEQYF TGTGCCAGTCAGCCCCTCCCGGGTTCCGAGCAGTACTTC
TRBJ1-1 TRBV7-9 . . CASSLATGQNTEAFF TGTGCCAGCAGCTTAGCCACGGGACAGAACACTGAAGCTTTCTTT
TRBJ1-2 TRBV5-4 . . CASSFAANYGYTF TGTGCCAGCAGCTTTGCCGCTAACTATGGCTACACCTTC
TRBJ2-1 TRBV23-1 . TRBD2 CASSQSPSGSAYNEQFF TGCGCCAGCAGTCAATCCCCTAGCGGGAGCGCCTACAATGAGCAGTTCTTC
TRBJ2-7 TRBV5-1 . TRBD1 CASSPGQGWAYEQYF TGCGCCAGCAGCCCGGGACAGGGCTGGGCCTACGAGCAGTACTTC
TRBJ2-3 TRBV29-1 . TRBD2 CSAAAGEYVVPDTQYF TGCAGCGCTGCAGCGGGAGAATACGTGGTACCAGATACGCAGTATTTT
TRBJ2-2 TRBV10-2 . . CASNTGTGELFF TGCGCCAGCAATACTGGGACCGGGGAGCTGTTTTTT
TRBJ1-1 TRBV4-1 . . CASSQVGGTEAFF TGCGCCAGCAGCCAAGTTGGGGGCACTGAAGCTTTCTTT